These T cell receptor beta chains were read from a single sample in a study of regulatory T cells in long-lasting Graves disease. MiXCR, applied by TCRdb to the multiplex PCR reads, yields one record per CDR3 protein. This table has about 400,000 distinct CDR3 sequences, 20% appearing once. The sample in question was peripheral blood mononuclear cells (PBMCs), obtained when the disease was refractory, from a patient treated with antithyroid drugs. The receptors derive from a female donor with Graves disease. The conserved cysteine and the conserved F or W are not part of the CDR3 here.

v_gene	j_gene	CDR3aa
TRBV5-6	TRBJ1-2	ASTRSEGNGYT
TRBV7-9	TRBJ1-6	ASTQQGENSPLH
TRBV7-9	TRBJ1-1	ASNTAHGGPEAF
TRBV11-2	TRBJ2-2	ASSSPTSGRGELF
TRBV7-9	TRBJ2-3	ASSRIAVTDTQY
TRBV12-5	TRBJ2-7	ASGSLAAATSYEQY
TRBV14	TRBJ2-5	ASSQRGVETQY
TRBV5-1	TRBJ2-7	ASSYGTSYEQY
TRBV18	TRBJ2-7	ASGVDYEQY
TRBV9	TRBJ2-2	ASSVSPDRLSPLF
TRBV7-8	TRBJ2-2	ASSQDYLQEMNTGELF
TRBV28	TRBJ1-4	ASSPGGTGGIGDEKLF
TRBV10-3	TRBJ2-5	AIRKGLAGQETQY
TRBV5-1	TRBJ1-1	ASSLVGYNTEAF
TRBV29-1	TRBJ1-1	SVQGRMNTEAF
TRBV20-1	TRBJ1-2	SARGFPGWGYGYT
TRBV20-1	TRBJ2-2	SARDGAGELF
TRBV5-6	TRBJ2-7	ASSSNPAGRAEQY
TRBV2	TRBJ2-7	ASRAGLVYEQY
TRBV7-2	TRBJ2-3	ASSTDHTDTQY
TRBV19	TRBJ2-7	ASKRTSGSYEQY
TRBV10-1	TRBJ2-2	ASSDKREGAGELF
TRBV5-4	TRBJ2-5	ASSYLAGKGETQY
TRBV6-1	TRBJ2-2	ASSYWVNTGELF
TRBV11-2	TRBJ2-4	ASSVSDLQNIQY
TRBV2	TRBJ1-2	ASSEFAGNYGYT
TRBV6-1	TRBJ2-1	ASNRDTLYNEQF
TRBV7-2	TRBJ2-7	ASSLGRRLPESYEQY
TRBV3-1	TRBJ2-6	ASSQVAGLGANVLT
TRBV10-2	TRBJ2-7	ASSDLHEQY
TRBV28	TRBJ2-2	ASSSGQVSTGELF
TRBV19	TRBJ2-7	ASSNWETYEQY
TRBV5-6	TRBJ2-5	ASSPLGEKETQY
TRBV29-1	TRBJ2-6	SVESDSGANVLT
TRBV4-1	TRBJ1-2	ASSQDLEFSDSYGYT
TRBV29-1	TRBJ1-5	SVEEDRYQPQH
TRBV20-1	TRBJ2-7	SAGGLAARDEQY
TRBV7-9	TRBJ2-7	ASSPGTGLYEQY
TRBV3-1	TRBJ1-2	ASSQDRSGRGEDGYT
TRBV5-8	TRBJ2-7	ASSFPGYYEQY
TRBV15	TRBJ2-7	ATSRARGVASPEQY
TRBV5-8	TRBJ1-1	ASSLVGDKAAF
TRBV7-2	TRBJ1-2	ASSLANYGYT
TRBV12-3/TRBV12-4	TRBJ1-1	ASRGRLEAF
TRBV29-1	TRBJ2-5	SVAAGTSGRVETQY
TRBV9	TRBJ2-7	ASSVGPDPGQYEQY
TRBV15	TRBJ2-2	ATSRLSGLADYTGELF
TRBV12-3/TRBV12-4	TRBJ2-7	ASSPQTQSAYEQY
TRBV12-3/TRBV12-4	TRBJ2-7	ASSLSQGGEQY
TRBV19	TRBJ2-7	ASSISGRKLYEQY
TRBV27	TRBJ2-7	ASSLYDGSYEQY
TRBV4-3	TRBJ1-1	ASSQDAASEAF
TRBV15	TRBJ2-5	ATSRETEPQETQY
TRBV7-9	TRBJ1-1	ASSPIPHSVNTEAF